This T cell receptor beta chain emerged from a study of tumor-infiltrating lymphocytes in oesophageal squamous cell carcinoma. MiXCR, applied by TCRdb to the PCR reads, yields one record per CDR3 protein. The sample carries some 22,000 distinct CDR3 sequences, 36% recorded once. This clonotype was recorded a few times. The receptor comes from a male donor with esophageal squamous cell carcinoma. Sequencing input: esophageal tumor tissue.

In DNA, the CDR3 is TGTGCCAGCAGCCATAGAGCGGGAGCCGAAGGAGGGGAGCAGTACTTC. It translates to CASSHRAGAEGGEQYF. The gene calls are TRBV7-9 and TRBJ2-4; 8 bases line up with TRBD2. Germline V gives CDR1 SEHNR, CDR2 FQNEAQ (reference sequence). The CDR3 sequence is 16 residues long. V lost 5 bases, J lost 13 bases, and 19 bases stayed unmatched.